Detailed here is one T cell receptor beta chain. Original analysis: Reference gene primers were amplified, and this amplification served to estimate nucleated cell counts. Assay: immunoSEQ multiplex PCR; the TCRdb copy retains only in-frame clones and omits some. The V and J calls and clone size were taken over from that table, and D and trimming were inferred from the DNA. The sample includes a few hundred thousand clones, approximately 89% of them seen just once. Germline values: CDR1 MNHEY, CDR2 SVGEGT. This CDR3 has 14 residues. V dropped 2 bases and J dropped 2 bases, with 8 bases sitting between them. This sample is part of a study of blood T cell repertoires in COVID-19. Study context: Sites in the United States, Italy and Spain provided acute and convalescent COVID-19 samples. PBMCs, B-cell-depleted T cells, or T cells provided the cDNA or gDNA that made up the material.

Sequencing used peripheral blood. This rearrangement joins TRBV6-2 or TRBV6-3 to TRBJ2-3; tentative D call: TRBD2 (7 bases). The TCR sequence derives from a woman aged 50 to 60 with COVID-19, enrolled during active disease. The chain's CDR3 is CASSYGGATDTQYF. DNA for the CDR3: TGTGCCAGCAGTTACGGGGGGGCCACAGATACGCAGTATTTT.